One T cell receptor beta chain is described in this entry. The data were taken from a study of blood T cell repertoires in COVID-19. Study-wide background: Researchers got acute and convalescent COVID-19 samples from the United States, Italy and Spain. PBMCs, B-cell-depleted T cells, or T cells provided the cDNA or gDNA that made up the material.

In the authors' workflow: Estimation of nucleated cell counts was performed using reference gene primer amplification. Some clones are missing from TCRdb's copy, which holds only in-frame ones; the method was immunoSEQ multiplex PCR. V and J calls plus clone size are reproduced from that table; the DNA served to infer D and trimming. The sample contains some 94,000 clones, 75% to 90% of which appear only once. Source material: peripheral blood. The sequence came from a human donor in a cohort sampled during active COVID-19.

CDR3 region: CASSPLGSNEKLFF. In DNA form, the CDR3 reads TGCGCCAGCAGCCCCCTGGGCTCCAATGAAAAACTGTTTTTT. The J gene is TRBJ1-4, the V gene TRBV5-1; D is unresolved. This CDR3 comprises 14 residues. From germline, CDR1 is SGHRS and CDR2 YFSETQ. Trimming took off 4 bases at V and 5 bases at J, with 12 bases between the two ends.